This passage covers 2 T cell receptor beta chains from one sample sequenced in a study of blood T cell repertoires in COVID-19. Data came from immunoSEQ multiplex PCR; TCRdb stores just in-frame clones and leaves some out. The table includes around 120,000 clones, 69% detected once. Sequences were obtained from peripheral blood. The receptor source for this set is a woman between 65 and 79 years old with acute or convalescent COVID-19.

This chain uses TRBV18 with TRBJ2-1; 14 bases match TRBD2. This CDR3 is built from 17 residues. Germline CDR1 reads KGHSH; CDR2 reads LQKENI. V gave up 1 base and J gave up 9 bases; unmatched junction bases: 8. DNA for the CDR3: TGTGCCAGCTCACCACTCCTGACTAGCGGGGGGGTTGGTGAGCAGTTCTTC. It yields the protein CASSPLLTSGGVGEQFF.

The V call is TRBV20-1, the J call TRBJ1-2; possible D gene TRBD1, 5 bases. V lost 3 bases to trimming and J lost 8 bases, with 19 bases between them. CDR3 length equals 14 residues. The germline CDR1 and CDR2 sequences are DFQATT and SNEGSKA (reference sequence). In DNA form, the CDR3 reads TGCAGTGCTAGTAGGGCGGGGCAGGGCGACGGCTACACCTTC. Translation: CSASRAGQGDGYTF.